The 25 T cell receptor beta chains reported below all come from one sample, sequenced in a study of blood T cell repertoires in COVID-19. Assay used: immunoSEQ multiplex PCR; TCRdb lists only in-frame clones, some missing. The table includes 300,000 to 400,000 clones, 85% detected once. Sequencing was done on a sample of PBMCs or T cells enriched from blood (not recorded which). The receptors stem from a woman between 25 and 40 years old who had been exposed to COVID-19.

The chain uses TRBV2 and TRBJ2-6; a possible D gene is TRBD1 (5 bases). CDR1 is SNHLY and CDR2 is FYNNEI in the germline V gene. The CDR3 has 15 residues. Trimming stripped 8 bases from V and 4 bases from J, with 15 bases between. CDR3 bases: TGTGCCAGCGTACGACAGTTTTCCGGGGCCAACGTCCTGACTTTC. The encoded protein is CASVRQFSGANVLTF.

The rearrangement links TRBV5-1 to TRBJ2-5; 13 positions agree with TRBD2. The V and J ends lost 0 bases and 3 bases, in that order; junction bases with no gene match: 2. CDR3 size: 16 residues. Germline-derived CDR1 and CDR2 are SGHRS and YFSETQ. The CDR3 bases are TGCGCCAGCAGCTTGGGACTAGCGGGGGGAGAAGAGACCCAGTACTTC. Translated: CASSLGLAGGEETQYF.

About this clone itself: The junction and the germline gene differ at one end; a read error may be behind it. The rearrangement uses TRBV27 and TRBJ2-7; 9 bases agree with TRBD1. The CDR3 runs to 16 residues. Germline assignment: CDR1 MNHEY and CDR2 SMNVEV (reference sequence). The CDR3 DNA reads TGTGCCAGCAGCCCCCCCCCGGGACAGGGCTCCCACGAGCAGTACTTC. Amino acids: CASSPPPGQGSHEQYF.

This clone turned up a few times. The chain is built from TRBV30 and TRBJ2-1, with D perhaps TRBD2 (5 bases). CDR1 and CDR2 from the germline V gene are GTSNPN and SVGIG (reference sequence). Between the trimmed V and J ends, which lost 0 bases and 0 bases, there was a span of 12 bases. CDR3 size: 16 residues. CDR3 nucleotide sequence: TGTGCCTGGAGTGTACGAGGGCGAATCTCCTACAATGAGCAGTTCTTC. This codes for CAWSVRGRISYNEQFF.

The gene calls are TRBV2 and TRBJ1-6; D may be TRBD1 (5 bases). V lost 7 bases and J 8 bases, leaving 9 bases between the germline ends. CDR3 size: 12 residues. The germline gives CDR1 SNHLY, CDR2 FYNNEI. The CDR3, as DNA: TGTGCCAGCACCCCGGGGGATTCACCCCTCCACTTT. Encoded protein: CASTPGDSPLHF.

The rearrangement uses TRBV5-1 and TRBJ1-1; D is possibly TRBD1 (5 bases). Deletions cut 7 bases from V and 0 bases from J, with 13 bases between. The CDR3 extends over 14 amino acids. Germline loops: CDR1 SGHRS, CDR2 YFSETQ. CDR3 region: CASLRDYMNTEAFF. The CDR3 DNA reads TGCGCCAGCCTACGGGACTATATGAACACTGAAGCTTTCTTT.

V usage is TRBV29-1 and J usage is TRBJ2-2, with unresolved D. Germline V lookup: CDR1 SQVTM, CDR2 ANQGSEA. There are 13 residues in the CDR3. Deletions cut 4 bases from V and 7 bases from J, with 13 bases between. The CDR3 loop reads CSVGIVGDGELFF. The CDR3 DNA reads TGCAGCGTTGGGATCGTGGGCGACGGGGAGCTGTTTTTT.

This chain connects TRBV12-3 or TRBV12-4 to TRBJ2-7; D may be TRBD2 (6 bases). Trimming left V 9 bases short and J 3 bases short, with 12 bases between. The CDR3 has 12 amino acids. The DNA of the CDR3 is TGTGCCAGTTGTAGGACTATCTACGAGCAGTACTTC. This sequence encodes CASCRTIYEQYF.

This clone has a handful of counts. The chain joins TRBV23-1 to TRBJ1-2; 7 positions agree with TRBD1. TRBV23-1 is marked as an open reading frame, function uncertain. J gave up 9 bases and V 2 bases, and 12 bases lay outside the gene matches. The CDR3 contains 15 residues. CDR3 residues: CASSQRPDRLNSYTF. Here the CDR3 DNA reads TGCGCCAGCAGTCAACGCCCGGACAGGCTAAATAGCTACACCTTC.

The chain uses TRBV12-5 and TRBJ1-5, with D hard to call. CDR3 length: 15 residues. Germline values: CDR1 LGHNT, CDR2 FRNRAP. V lost 1 base, J lost 0 bases, and 7 bases lay in between. The CDR3 DNA follows: TGTGCTAGTGGTTTGGGTCTAACTAGCAATCAGCCCCAGCATTTT. This gives the protein CASGLGLTSNQPQHF.

V usage is TRBV19 and J usage is TRBJ2-2, with D tentatively TRBD1 (5 bases). CDR1 is LNHDA, CDR2 SQIVND, per germline (reference sequence). The CDR3 sequence is 15 residues long. Between the trimmed V and J ends, which lost 5 bases and 0 bases, there was a span of 10 bases. The CDR3 DNA sequence: TGTGCCAGTAGTTTCCAGGGCTCGAACACCGGGGAGCTGTTTTTT. This encodes CASSFQGSNTGELFF.

As DNA, the CDR3 is TGTGCCAGCAGCTTAGAGCGGGGGTACTACAATGAGCAGTTCTTC. Its protein is CASSLERGYYNEQFF. The chain uses TRBV11-2 and TRBJ2-1; 7 positions match TRBD2. CDR1 and CDR2 from the germline V gene are SGHAT and FQNNGV. Trimming took 0 bases from V and 3 from J; bases not matched to a gene: 2. The CDR3 runs 15 residues.

This chain uses TRBV10-1 with TRBJ2-1; TRBD2 agrees at 9 bases. V dropped 6 bases and J dropped 0; count of bases not matched to a gene: 9. The V gene's germline CDR1 is WNHNN and CDR2 SYGVQD (reference sequence). This CDR3 is 17 amino acids long. The DNA for the CDR3 is TGCGCCAGCAGCGAGCGGGGGGCCCTTGCCTCCTACAATGAGCAGTTCTTC. Protein: CASSERGALASYNEQFF.

This clone was counted a single time. The CDR3 region has the DNA TGTGCCAGCAGCCCGGGGACAGGGGTGGAAGAGACCCAGTACTTC. Translated: CASSPGTGVEETQYF. V gene TRBV7-2 combines with J gene TRBJ2-5; 10 bases are shared with TRBD1. The CDR3 consists of 15 residues. The V gene's germline CDR1 is SGHTA and CDR2 FQGNSA. The V and J ends lost 5 bases and 3 bases, in that order; junction bases with no gene match: 6.

CDR3 protein: CASSALGKGWDYGYTF. The DNA of the CDR3 is TGTGCCAGCAGCGCCCTCGGTAAGGGGTGGGACTATGGCTACACCTTC. This chain connects TRBV9 to TRBJ1-2; D perhaps matches TRBD1 (5 bases). Germline-derived CDR1 and CDR2 are SGDLS and YYNGEE. V gave up 3 bases and J gave up 3 bases, with 18 bases separating them. The CDR3 covers 16 residues.

The gene calls are TRBV4-1 and TRBJ1-2; 9 bases map to TRBD1. With 2 bases clipped from V and 2 bases from J, the junction kept 9 bases outside the gene matches. The CDR3 sequence is 17 residues long. Germline V gene sequence: CDR1 MGHRA, CDR2 YSYEKL. This chain's CDR3 is CASSQRTGAILNYGYTF. Written as DNA, the CDR3 is TGCGCCAGCAGCCAAAGGACAGGGGCAATCCTCAACTATGGCTACACCTTC.

There are a few counts of this clone. The chain links TRBV14 to TRBJ1-2; D gene ambiguous. V dropped 0 bases and J dropped 4 bases, with 9 bases sitting between them. This CDR3 has 14 residues. From germline, CDR1 is SGHDN and CDR2 FVKESK. This CDR3 is CASSQERALYGYTF. DNA of the CDR3: TGTGCCAGCAGCCAAGAGAGGGCTCTCTATGGCTACACCTTC.

This clone was observed a single time. This chain joins TRBV6-7 and TRBJ1-4; D ambiguous. TRBV6-7 is marked as an open reading frame, function uncertain. The V and J ends lost 5 bases and 8 bases respectively, with 18 bases between them. This CDR3 spans 15 amino acids. CDR3 sequence (DNA): TGTGCCAGCAGTCACCGGAGACCCAGAGGAGAAAAACTGTTTTTT. This gives the protein CASSHRRPRGEKLFF.

The chain is built from TRBV28 and TRBJ1-1, with 9 positions matching TRBD1. Losses at the gene ends were 5 bases for V and 5 bases for J; bases not matched to a gene: 12. This CDR3 contains 16 residues. CDR1 and CDR2 from the germline V gene are MDHEN and SYDVKM. The CDR3 reads CASSPPSGQGETEAFF. CDR3 nucleotide sequence: TGTGCCAGCAGTCCTCCCTCGGGACAGGGAGAGACTGAAGCTTTCTTT.

This clone was found once. The CDR3 region is CASSLTSGGTSSYNEQFF. The CDR3 nucleotides read TGTGCCAGCAGCTTGACTAGCGGGGGAACAAGCTCCTACAATGAGCAGTTCTTC. The gene calls are TRBV5-4 and TRBJ2-1, with 11 bases aligning to TRBD2. This CDR3 region has 18 residues. From germline, CDR1 is SGHNT and CDR2 YYREEE (reference sequence). The junction had 6 bases not matched to a gene; V was cut back by 1 base and J by 0 bases.

The chain recombines TRBV24-1 with TRBJ1-1; no reliable D call. Germline V gene data show CDR1 as KGHDR and CDR2 as SFDVKD. V dropped 12 bases and J dropped 4 bases, with 14 bases sitting between them. This CDR3 has 12 amino acids. CDR3 amino acids: CAQTGEGTEAFF. CDR3 in DNA: TGTGCCCAAACCGGGGAGGGCACTGAAGCTTTCTTT.

The J gene is TRBJ2-7, the V gene TRBV16, with a tentative D call TRBD1 (6 bases). CDR1 and CDR2 from the germline V gene are KGHSY and FQNENV. This CDR3 contains 13 residues. The V gene lost 2 bases and the J gene lost 3 bases, with 8 bases spanning the gap. The CDR3 DNA reads as TGTGCCAGCAGCCAAACAGGGAGCTACGAGCAGTACTTC. Amino acids: CASSQTGSYEQYF.

This chain connects TRBV18 to TRBJ2-6; D is unclear. The germline V gene encodes CDR1 KGHSH and CDR2 LQKENI. V dropped 5 bases and J dropped 0 bases, with 11 bases sitting between them. This CDR3 contains 16 residues. The chain's CDR3 is CASSEIQDSGANVLTF. Written as DNA, the CDR3 is TGTGCCAGCTCAGAAATCCAGGACTCTGGGGCCAACGTCCTGACTTTC.

This chain uses TRBV10-1 with TRBJ1-1; no definite D call. Germline CDR1 reads WNHNN; CDR2 reads SYGVQD (reference sequence). V gave up 3 bases and J gave up 0 bases, with 8 bases separating them. The CDR3 loop spans 14 amino acids. CDR3 amino acids: CASSEEELNTEAFF. The CDR3 DNA is TGCGCCAGCAGTGAAGAGGAATTGAACACTGAAGCTTTCTTT.

The J gene is TRBJ2-1, the V gene TRBV10-1, with no clear D. Trimming stripped 6 bases from V and 0 bases from J, with 12 bases between. This CDR3 is built from 15 residues. The germline CDR1 and CDR2 sequences are WNHNN and SYGVQD (reference sequence). CDR3 protein: CASSDSRSSYNEQFF. The DNA of the CDR3 is TGCGCCAGCAGCGACTCGAGGAGCTCCTACAATGAGCAGTTCTTC.